The 15 T cell receptor beta chains below were found in one sample sequenced in a study of T-cell reconstitution after alpha-beta-depleted transplantation in children (dated by TCRdb to the mid-2010s). Per the publication, the treatment or condition label means: allogeneic hematopoietic cell transplantation with graft depleted of TCRalphabeta T cells and CD19 B cells. Receptors were amplified or captured by PCR. The instrument was an Illumina HiSeq 2500. TCR library preparation used molecular barcoding, with unique molecular identifiers applied to normalize quantification of the TCRbeta repertoire. In-frame beta chains were kept once TCRdb had trimmed the public reads at Q25 with fastp and called clones with MiXCR. Rows merge per CDR3 protein into single entries with the most common DNA and genes. The sample has roughly 790,000 distinct CDR3 sequences on record, around 17% of them singletons. Jointly, the top ten make up approximately 5% of the sample.

Sequences were derived from PBMCs, mostly from graft donor cells, sampled 360 days after TCRalphabeta/CD19-depleted stem cell transplant. These receptors were obtained from a male patient younger than 18 who had a stem cell transplant for acute lymphoblastic leukemia, so the T cells may come from the graft donor.

J is TRBJ2-3 and V is TRBV11-2; TRBD1 is a possible D gene (5 bases). The V and J ends lost 5 bases and 3 bases respectively, with 24 bases between them. Germline V gives CDR1 SGHAT, CDR2 FQNNGV. The CDR3 has 18 residues. The CDR3 here is CASSEQGWDSARTDTQYF. CDR3 bases: TGTGCCAGCAGCGAGCAGGGATGGGATTCCGCCCGGACAGATACGCAGTATTTT.

V usage is TRBV7-2 and J usage is TRBJ2-1, with TRBD1 matching over 7 bases. V lost 2 bases and J lost 3; bases outside the gene matches: 10. The CDR3 has 17 residues. The germline V gene encodes CDR1 SGHTA and CDR2 FQGNSA. CDR3 amino acids: CASSLNPGQIIYNEQFF. The CDR3 DNA sequence: TGTGCCAGCAGCTTAAACCCGGGACAGATAATCTACAATGAGCAGTTCTTC.

This rearrangement joins TRBV5-6 to TRBJ2-7; D possibly corresponds to TRBD2 (6 bases). The CDR3 runs 17 residues. From germline, CDR1 is SGHDT and CDR2 YYEEEE. Between the trimmed V and J ends, which lost 1 base and 3 bases, there was a span of 20 bases. The CDR3 nucleotides read TGTGCCAGCAGCTTGCTCCGTGGAGGGATTACGGGCTACGAGCAGTACTTC. Amino acid sequence: CASSLLRGGITGYEQYF.

This chain connects TRBV5-1 to TRBJ1-1, with 8 bases lining up with TRBD1. This CDR3 region has 17 residues. Germline V gives CDR1 SGHRS, CDR2 YFSETQ. J was trimmed by 3 bases and V by 4 bases; bases with no gene match: 14. The CDR3: CASSPNRYDRGYTEAFF. The CDR3 DNA sequence: TGCGCCAGCAGCCCCAATCGATACGACAGGGGCTACACTGAAGCTTTCTTT.

A few counts support this clonotype. The chain has TRBV6-5 and TRBJ2-5; 9 nucleotides align to TRBD2. V dropped 2 bases and J dropped 5; count of bases not matched to a gene: 6. Germline values: CDR1 MNHEY, CDR2 SVGAGI. CDR3 length equals 15 residues. CDR3 coding DNA: TGTGCCAGCAGTTACCGTAGCGGGAGAGGGGAGACCCAGTACTTC. Protein product: CASSYRSGRGETQYF.

The chain employs TRBV2 and TRBJ1-5, with no clear D. V lost 4 bases and J 0 bases, leaving 16 bases between the germline ends. Germline values: CDR1 SNHLY, CDR2 FYNNEI. The CDR3 runs 17 residues. The CDR3 bases are TGTGCCAGCAGTGCGGAAGCCAGCTACTATAGCAATCAGCCCCAGCATTTT. It is translated as CASSAEASYYSNQPQHF.

This clonotype was recorded a few times. The chain recombines TRBV29-1 with TRBJ1-1; D gene ambiguous. CDR3 length: 12 amino acids. V was clipped by 6 bases and J by 0 bases, with 8 bases between them. Germline V CDR1 and CDR2: SQVTM, ANQGSEA. The CDR3 nucleotides are TGCAGCGTACCCACTGTGAACACTGAAGCTTTCTTT. It specifies CSVPTVNTEAFF.

The sample holds a few counts of this clonotype. The chain joins TRBV5-1 to TRBJ2-7, with a weak D call TRBD1 (7 bases). The V and J ends lost 6 bases and 1 base respectively, with 11 bases between them. CDR1 and CDR2 from the germline V gene are SGHRS and YFSETQ. The CDR3 has 13 amino acids. The CDR3 spells CASMPGGSYEQYF. In DNA form, the CDR3 reads TGCGCCAGCATGCCAGGGGGGTCCTACGAGCAGTACTTC.

This clonotype was found many times. The rearrangement uses TRBV7-9 and TRBJ2-1; perhaps D is TRBD1 or TRBD2 (5 bases each). V was shortened by 1 base and J by 7 bases, with 14 bases between the two germline ends. Germline V CDR1 and CDR2: SEHNR, FQNEAQ (reference sequence). CDR3 length: 15 amino acids. CDR3 coding DNA: TGTGCCAGCAGCTTAGGGGGGAGCATGGGAAATGAGCAGTTCTTC. Translating gives CASSLGGSMGNEQFF.

This clonotype occurred a few times. The rearrangement uses TRBV9 and TRBJ1-6; the match to TRBD1 covers 10 bases. CDR1 is SGDLS, CDR2 YYNGEE, per germline. The junction had 2 bases not matched to a gene; V was cut back by 2 bases and J by 9 bases. This CDR3 comprises 14 residues. The CDR3 here is CASSVTGGVSPLHF. The CDR3 bases are TGTGCCAGCAGCGTGACAGGGGGCGTTTCACCCCTCCACTTT.

This clonotype was detected a few times. The chain employs TRBV5-1 and TRBJ2-7; TRBD1 agrees at 10 bases. CDR3 size: 15 residues. Germline CDR1 SGHRS, CDR2 YFSETQ. Trimming at V came to 2 bases and at J to 3 bases, leaving 5 bases not matched to a gene. CDR3 protein: CASSLPDRGLYEQYF. DNA of the CDR3: TGCGCCAGCAGCTTACCTGACAGGGGGCTCTACGAGCAGTACTTC.

This rearrangement joins TRBV3-1 to TRBJ2-7; either TRBD1 or TRBD2 may supply D (5 bases each). Germline V lookup: CDR1 LGHDT, CDR2 YNNKEL (reference sequence). This CDR3 is built from 15 residues. Trimming left V 1 base short and J 0 bases short, with 10 bases between. Here the CDR3 reads CASSQVWDVSYEQYF. In DNA form, the CDR3 reads TGTGCCAGCAGCCAAGTCTGGGACGTCTCCTACGAGCAGTACTTC.

This clonotype was seen many times. The V and J genes are TRBV5-1 and TRBJ2-1; D remains unclear. V was shortened by 0 bases and J by 12 bases, with 16 bases between the two germline ends. This CDR3 spans 14 amino acids. The germline CDR1 and CDR2 sequences are SGHRS and YFSETQ. The chain's CDR3 is CASSLGPRLSGQFF. CDR3 in DNA: TGCGCCAGCAGCTTGGGTCCCCGACTCTCGGGGCAGTTCTTC.

This clonotype was observed a handful of times. The chain joins TRBV20-1 to TRBJ1-4, with 8 bases that match TRBD1. V was clipped by 3 bases and J by 2 bases; unmatched bases: 8. Germline assignment: CDR1 DFQATT and CDR2 SNEGSKA (reference sequence). The CDR3 loop spans 16 amino acids. The chain's CDR3 is CSARVDRGSTNEKLFF. The CDR3 bases are TGCAGTGCTAGGGTTGACAGGGGCTCGACTAATGAAAAACTGTTTTTT.

The chain combines TRBV6-5 with TRBJ2-1; D is ambiguous. Germline V gene sequence: CDR1 MNHEY, CDR2 SVGAGI. V was pared by 1 base and J by 8 bases, with 9 bases between. The CDR3 totals 13 residues. CDR3 DNA sequence: TGTGCCAGCAGTTACTACAACGACGATGAGCAGTTCTTC. Its protein product is CASSYYNDDEQFF.